These T cell receptor beta chains were read from a single sample in a study of blood T cell repertoires in COVID-19. This table comes from immunoSEQ multiplex PCR, and its TCRdb copy is limited to in-frame clones, with some not included. Of about 100,000 clones listed, around 90% are singletons. Sample: peripheral blood. These receptors were collected from a man older than 75 with acute or convalescent COVID-19. Both conserved end residues are part of each CDR3. A D gene is named only where the DNA matches it firmly. Expanded clones are given a class, and other clones once, few, many or no size at all.

TRBD1 TRBJ1-1 TRBV2 14 . TGTGCCAGCAGACCTGACAGGGCGAACACTGAAGCTTTCTTT CASRPDRANTEAFF
. TRBJ2-7 TRBV6-2/TRBV6-3 14 once TGTGCCAGCAGTCCCTCCCCAAGGCGGGGCGAGCAGTACTTC CASSPSPRRGEQYF
TRBD1 TRBJ1-2 TRBV19 15 . TGTGCCAGTAGCATTCAGACAGGGATGGCTAAAGGCTACACCTTC CASSIQTGMAKGYTF
. TRBJ1-2 TRBV5-1 13 . TGCGCCAGCAGCTTGGTTCAGGGGTATGGCTACACCTTC CASSLVQGYGYTF
. TRBJ1-6 TRBV27 14 . TGTGCCAGCAGTTTAGACAGGATAAATTCACCCCTCCACTTT CASSLDRINSPLHF
TRBD2 TRBJ2-7 TRBV7-2 18 . TGTGCCAGCAGCTTAGTAGTAGCGGGAGGTGCCCTAGCCTACGAGCAGTACTTC CASSLVVAGGALAYEQYF
. TRBJ1-2 TRBV5-1 13 few TGCGCCAGCAGCCCGGCAGGGGATGGCGGCTACACCTTC CASSPAGDGGYTF
TRBD1 TRBJ1-2 TRBV7-2 16 . TGTGCCAGCAGCCCCTCTGTAGGGACAGGGGGATATGGCTACACCTTC CASSPSVGTGGYGYTF
. TRBJ1-2 TRBV11-2 15 few TGTGCCAGCAGCTTAGTTATCGGTTGGAACTATGGCTACACCTTC CASSLVIGWNYGYTF
. TRBJ2-7 TRBV5-4 15 . TGTGCCAGCAGCTTGCGGCAGGGGGGATTTTACGAGCAGTACTTC CASSLRQGGFYEQYF
. TRBJ1-5 TRBV7-9 13 . TGTGCCAGCAGCCTACAGGAGAATCAGCCCCAGCATTTT CASSLQENQPQHF
. TRBJ2-5 TRBV20-1 15 . TGCAGTGCTAGTCCACCTACAGGGTTTTATGAGACCCAGTACTTC CSASPPTGFYETQYF
. TRBJ1-4 TRBV6-6 14 . TGTGCCAGCAGTTCGGGCCGCGAGGGTGAAAAACTGTTTTTT CASSSGREGEKLFF
TRBD1 TRBJ2-5 TRBV5-8 14 . TGTGCCAGCAGCTTGGTCTGGACAGGCGAGACCCAGTACTTC CASSLVWTGETQYF
. TRBJ1-2 TRBV6-5 15 once TGTGCCAGCAGTTTCGGCCTATCTAATAGCGGGGGCTACACCTTC CASSFGLSNSGGYTF
. TRBJ1-4 TRBV6-2/TRBV6-3 16 . TGTGCCAGCAGCCACGGAGAGGGCGATTGGGGTGAAAAACTGTTTTTT CASSHGEGDWGEKLFF
TRBD1 TRBJ2-5 TRBV5-1 16 . TGCGCCAGCAGGGGTCCAGGCAGGGGGCCTCAAGAGACCCAGTACTTC CASRGPGRGPQETQYF
. TRBJ2-1 TRBV18 13 . TGTGCCAGCTCACCGGGGGGTTACAATGAGCAGTTCTTC CASSPGGYNEQFF
. TRBJ2-3 TRBV7-2 12 few TGTGCCAGCAGCTCCTTCACAGATACGCAGTATTTT CASSSFTDTQYF
. TRBJ2-7 TRBV15 15 . TGTGCCACCAGCAGAGATTTCGGTAGCGGTAACGAGCAGTACTTC CATSRDFGSGNEQYF
TRBD2 TRBJ2-5 TRBV28 17 once TGTGCCAGCAAGGCAGGGCCTATAGCGGGAGTCGGAGAGACCCAGTACTTC CASKAGPIAGVGETQYF
. TRBJ2-5 TRBV24-1 16 . TGTGCCACCAGTGATCCCTCTGGCGGCCACCAAGAGACCCAGTACTTC CATSDPSGGHQETQYF
. TRBJ2-3 TRBV18 15 . TGTGCCAGCCAGGAATCCGGGGGAAGCACAGATACGCAGTATTTT CASQESGGSTDTQYF
. TRBJ1-2 TRBV10-3 13 . TGTGCCATCAGTGACAGTCCTAACTATGGCTACACCTTC CAISDSPNYGYTF
TRBD1 TRBJ2-2 TRBV11-2 13 once TGTGCCAGCAGCTGGGACAGGGCCGGGGAGCTGTTTTTT CASSWDRAGELFF
TRBD2 TRBJ2-1 TRBV14 15 once TGTGCCAGCAGCTTTAGCGGGGGCGGGTACAATGAGCAGTTCTTC CASSFSGGGYNEQFF
. TRBJ1-5 TRBV20-1 13 . TGCAGTGCTAGTGAGGAGACCGGTCAGCCCCAGCATTTT CSASEETGQPQHF